These 24 T cell receptor beta chains originate from one sample sequenced in a study of monozygotic twins with inflammatory bowel disease. From the 5' RACE reads, TCRdb lists one entry per CDR3 protein and no DNA. The repertoire table contains roughly 150,000 distinct CDR3 sequences. The specimen was blood. The source is a human donor with ulcerative colitis or Crohn's disease, or a healthy co-twin of an affected twin (not recorded which).

The chain has TRBV12-3 or TRBV12-4 and TRBJ2-3; TCRdb's assignment of TRBD2 cannot be checked, as there is no DNA. CDR3 length: 15 amino acids. The CDR3: CASNRLAGLPDTQYF.

J is TRBJ2-2 and V is TRBV7-2. The CDR3 is made up of 11 amino acids. CDR1 and CDR2 (germline): SGHTA, FQGNSA. The CDR3: CASSLKRELFF. Full variable domain (rest looked up from reference TRBV7-2 and TRBJ2-2): GAGVSQSPSNKVTEKGKDVELRCDPISGHTALYWYRQSLGQGLEFLIYFQGNSAPDKSGLPSDRFSAERTGGSVSTLTIQRTQQEDSAVYLCASSLKRELFFGEGSRLTVL.

The rearrangement links TRBV5-5 to TRBJ1-2; TCRdb lists TRBD1, though no DNA is available to test this call. Per germline, CDR1 SGHKS and CDR2 YYEKEE (reference sequence). This CDR3 contains 14 residues. CDR3 residues: CASSLGQGVYGYTF.

This chain uses TRBV7-2 with TRBJ2-1. Germline CDR1 is SGHTA and CDR2 is FQGNSA. This CDR3 has 14 residues. CDR3 loop: CASSLEGSYNEQFF.

The chain employs TRBV4-1 and TRBJ2-7; as DNA is missing, the TRBD2 call by TCRdb cannot be tested. CDR3 length: 15 amino acids. Looked up from germline, CDR1 is MGHRA and CDR2 is YSYEKL. CDR3 sequence reads: CASSQALAGGREQYF.

This chain joins TRBV7-2 and TRBJ2-3. The CDR3 spans 16 residues. Per germline, CDR1 SGHTA and CDR2 FQGNSA. The CDR3 here is CASSLNGVRNTDTQYF.

The chain employs TRBV5-1 and TRBJ2-7. The CDR3 contains 14 residues. Germline CDR1 is SGHRS and CDR2 is YFSETQ. The CDR3 spells CASSLSSMDYEQYF. Full variable domain (remainder filled in from reference TRBV5-1 and TRBJ2-7): KAGVTQTPRYLIKTRGQQVTLSCSPISGHRSVSWYQQTPGQGLQFLFEYFSETQRNKGNFPGRFSGRQFSNSRSEMNVSTLELGDSALYLCASSLSSMDYEQYFGPGTRLTVT.

The rearrangement uses TRBV19 and TRBJ2-7; TCRdb indicates TRBD2, and absent DNA this call remains unverified. The germline gives CDR1 LNHDA, CDR2 SQIVND (reference sequence). This CDR3 contains 13 residues. CDR3 sequence reads: CASSISPTHEQYF.

This chain connects TRBV20-1 to TRBJ1-1; the D gene TCRdb calls, TRBD1, cannot be checked with no DNA. The CDR3 runs 16 residues. Germline CDR1 and CDR2: DFQATT and SNEGSKA (reference sequence). The CDR3 reads CSARDPDSSKNTEAFF.

V is TRBV5-1 and J is TRBJ1-6; the TRBD1 assignment by TCRdb is unverifiable without DNA. The CDR3 is 15 residues long. CDR1 and CDR2 (germline): SGHRS, YFSETQ. The CDR3 sequence: CASTPTGDRVSPLHF.

The chain combines TRBV10-3 with TRBJ2-5; the TRBD2 assignment by TCRdb is unverifiable without DNA. The length of the CDR3 is 16 residues. Germline V gives CDR1 ENHRY, CDR2 SYGVKD. CDR3 in amino acids: CAISAGRGGVQETQYF.

The J gene is TRBJ2-6, the V gene TRBV27; TCRdb's D call, TRBD1, is unchecked because there is no DNA. Germline V lookup: CDR1 MNHEY, CDR2 SMNVEV (reference sequence). CDR3 length equals 16 residues. The CDR3 region is CATRQGVNSGANVLTF. The full variable domain, in which reference TRBV27 and TRBJ2-6 provide the parts outside the CDR3, is EAQVTQNPRYLITVTGKKLTVTCSQNMNHEYMSWYRQDPGLGLRQIYYSMNVEVTDKGDVPEGYKVSRKEKRNFPLILESPSPNQTSLYFCATRQGVNSGANVLTFGAGSRLTVL.

The chain is built from TRBV7-2 and TRBJ1-5. Per germline, CDR1 SGHTA and CDR2 FQGNSA. The CDR3 runs to 14 residues. The CDR3 protein is CASSLGQEESPQHF.

The chain recombines TRBV29-1 with TRBJ1-1. Germline CDR1 reads SQVTM; CDR2 reads ANQGSEA. This CDR3 is 14 amino acids long. The CDR3: CSVEAGMRYTEAFF. Filled out from reference TRBV29-1 and TRBJ1-1, the complete variable domain reads SAVISQKPSRDICQRGTSLTIQCQVDSQVTMMFWYRQQPGQSLTLIATANQGSEATYESGFVIDKFPISRPNLTFSTLTVSNMSPEDSSIYLCSVEAGMRYTEAFFGQGTRLTVV.

The chain links TRBV12-3 or TRBV12-4 to TRBJ2-7; TCRdb indicates TRBD1, and absent DNA this call remains unverified. The CDR3 spans 16 residues. The CDR3 protein is CASSLFAGQPSYEQYF.

This chain joins TRBV27 and TRBJ1-3; absent DNA, TCRdb's TRBD1 call cannot be checked. The germline CDR1 and CDR2 sequences are MNHEY and SMNVEV (reference sequence). The CDR3 is made up of 16 amino acids. CDR3 protein: CASSPGTGYSGNTIYF.

V usage is TRBV14 and J usage is TRBJ2-1; the TCRdb D gene call, TRBD1, has no DNA to confirm it. The CDR3 extends over 15 amino acids. Per the germline V gene, CDR1 is SGHDN and CDR2 is FVKESK. CDR3 residues: CASSLQVATINEQFF.

This chain connects TRBV10-3 to TRBJ2-2; the TCRdb call, TRBD2, lacks DNA for checking. The germline gives CDR1 ENHRY, CDR2 SYGVKD. CDR3 length equals 15 residues. CDR3 sequence: CAISDPGLAAGELFF.

V and J are TRBV13 and TRBJ1-4; TCRdb names TRBD1, which stays unverified in the absence of DNA. The CDR3 has 14 residues. Germline V gene data show CDR1 as PRHDT and CDR2 as FYEKMQ (reference sequence). This CDR3 is CASSLGHLGPKLFF.

The J gene is TRBJ1-1, the V gene TRBV19. Germline-derived CDR1 and CDR2 are LNHDA and SQIVND (reference sequence). The CDR3 has 15 amino acids. This CDR3 is CASTTEFYGNTEAFF.

The V and J genes are TRBV24-1 and TRBJ2-1; no DNA is available, so the TRBD1 call from TCRdb remains unchecked. The CDR3 covers 16 residues. Germline-derived CDR1 and CDR2 are KGHDR and SFDVKD. The CDR3 here is CATSESLRVFHNEQFF.

The genes are TRBV18 and TRBJ2-7; TCRdb gives TRBD1 as the D gene, but with no DNA this cannot be confirmed. Per the germline V gene, CDR1 is KGHSH and CDR2 is LQKENI. The CDR3 is 13 residues long. CDR3 sequence: CASSRDRPDEQYF.

V usage is TRBV28 and J usage is TRBJ1-2; TCRdb returns TRBD1, unconfirmable since there is no DNA. The CDR3 contains 12 residues. Per the germline V gene, CDR1 is MDHEN and CDR2 is SYDVKM. CDR3 in amino acids: CASSPDGNGYTF.

The chain links TRBV7-3 to TRBJ2-3; TCRdb names TRBD1, which stays unverified in the absence of DNA. The germline V gene has CDR1 SGHTA and CDR2 FQGTGA. The CDR3 length is 16 residues. This CDR3 is CASSPLQGGRPDTQYF. Together with reference TRBV7-3 and TRBJ2-3, the CDR3 gives the full variable domain: GAGVSQTPSNKVTEKGKYVELRCDPISGHTALYWYRQSLGQGPEFLIYFQGTGAADDSGLPNDRFFAVRPEGSVSTLKIQRTERGDSAVYLCASSPLQGGRPDTQYFGPGTRLTVL.